Detailed here is one T cell receptor beta chain. The antigen is undetermined. This sample was taken from a study of neoadjuvant nivolumab and ipilimumab in lung cancer. Findings and limits, study-wide: TCR receptors were sequenced in few samples.

Measured with immunoSEQ multiplex PCR; TCRdb has only the in-frame clones, and not every one. Among 25,000 to 35,000 clones listed, 92% were seen once. This CDR3 spans 14 amino acids. The germline V gene has CDR1 SEHNR and CDR2 FQNEAQ (reference sequence). V was shortened by 5 bases and J by 7 bases, with 15 bases between the two germline ends. The sequencing used peripheral blood, collected after neoadjuvant nivolumab, alone or with ipilimumab, at or shortly before surgery. The source is an adult with non-small cell lung cancer. V and J are TRBV7-9 and TRBJ1-5; TRBD1 is a possible D gene (6 bases). The CDR3: CASSPHRDGQPQHF. For the CDR3, the DNA is TGTGCCAGCAGCCCCCACAGGGACGGCCAGCCCCAGCATTTT.